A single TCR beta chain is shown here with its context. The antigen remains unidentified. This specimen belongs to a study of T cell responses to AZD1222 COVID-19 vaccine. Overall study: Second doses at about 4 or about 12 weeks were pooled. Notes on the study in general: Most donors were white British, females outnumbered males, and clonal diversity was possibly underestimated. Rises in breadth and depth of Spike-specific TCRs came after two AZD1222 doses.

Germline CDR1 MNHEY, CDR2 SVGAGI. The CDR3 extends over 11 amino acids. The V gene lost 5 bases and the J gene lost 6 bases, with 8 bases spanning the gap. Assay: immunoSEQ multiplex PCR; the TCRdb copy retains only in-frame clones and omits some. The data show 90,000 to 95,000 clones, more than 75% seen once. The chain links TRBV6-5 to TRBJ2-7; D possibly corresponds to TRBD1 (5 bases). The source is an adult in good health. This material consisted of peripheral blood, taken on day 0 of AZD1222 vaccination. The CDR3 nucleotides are TGTGCCAGCAGTCGTCAGGGCGAGCAGTACTTC. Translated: CASSRQGEQYF.